This T cell receptor (beta chain) was obtained from a study of lymphopenia after photon versus proton radiotherapy. The CDR3 runs 21 residues. After removal of 7 bases from V and 2 bases from J, the junction contained 22 bases not matched to a gene. Germline loops: CDR1 LNHDA, CDR2 SQIVND (reference sequence). This table comes from immunoSEQ multiplex PCR, and its TCRdb copy is limited to in-frame clones, with some not included. The table shows approximately 80,000 clones, with about 83% occurring only once. The genes are TRBV19 and TRBJ2-2; 10 bases are shared with TRBD2. The receptor comes from a man between 60 and 75 years old with pancreatic cancer. The input for sequencing was peripheral blood, taken from a patient treated with proton-based radiotherapy. Written as DNA, the CDR3 is TGTGCCAGTAAGAGGAATCTAGCGGGAGTAGGAAGGGGGGCCAACACCGGGGAGCTGTTTTTT. As protein: CASKRNLAGVGRGANTGELFF. The variable domain in full, completed from reference TRBV19 and TRBJ2-2, reads DGGITQSPKYLFRKEGQNVTLSCEQNLNHDAMYWYRQDPGQGLRLIYYSQIVNDFQKGDIAEGYSVSREKKESFPLTVTSAQKNPTAFYLCASKRNLAGVGRGANTGELFFGEGSRLTVL.